This T cell receptor beta chain was obtained from a study of regulatory T cells in long-lasting Graves disease. Regarding the study as a whole: Relative to new patients (approximately 960), persistent patients exhibited greater sharing of public clonotypes (about 2,700).

Both iRepertoire HTBI primers and Arm-PCR of CDR3 regions were used to build the TCR beta libraries. One entry per CDR3 protein results from TCRdb running MiXCR on the multiplex PCR reads. The table records around 250,000 distinct CDR3 sequences, 15% to 20% of them present only once. Time point meaning: newly diagnosed GD, antithyroid drugs for less than 3 months. Following extraction of RNA from PBMCs, that RNA was used to make the TCR library. Comment on this clonotype: Antigen unknown.

The germline gives CDR1 SNHLY, CDR2 FYNNEI. This CDR3 has 14 amino acids. V gave up 3 bases and J gave up 1 base, with 9 bases separating them. The same sample was also studied in work on T cells in Graves' hyperthyroidism and ophthalmopathy. From that report: Blood also held most thyroid clonotypes expanded beyond 0.001.

Sequences were derived from peripheral blood mononuclear cells (PBMCs), sampled at new diagnosis, from a patient treated with antithyroid drugs. This sequence was found in a woman aged 25-40 years with Graves disease. The chain is built from TRBV2 and TRBJ1-1, with a tentative D call TRBD1 (6 bases). The CDR3 loop reads CASSDLGGNTEAFF. CDR3 sequence (DNA): TGTGCCAGCAGTGACTTAGGGGGGAACACTGAAGCTTTCTTT.